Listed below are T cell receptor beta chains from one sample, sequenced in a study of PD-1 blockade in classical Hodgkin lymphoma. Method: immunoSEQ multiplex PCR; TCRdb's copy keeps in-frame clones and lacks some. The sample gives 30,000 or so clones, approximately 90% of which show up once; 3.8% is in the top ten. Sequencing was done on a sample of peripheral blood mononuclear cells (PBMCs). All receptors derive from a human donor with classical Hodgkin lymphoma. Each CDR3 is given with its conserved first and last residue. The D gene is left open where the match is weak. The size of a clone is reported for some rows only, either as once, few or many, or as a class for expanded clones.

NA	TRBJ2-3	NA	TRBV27	TGTGCCAGCAGTTTATGGGTGGGACCCGGAGATACGCAGTATTTT	CASSLWVGPGDTQYF
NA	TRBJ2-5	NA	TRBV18	TGTGCCAGCTCACCATCTTGGGGAGAGACCCAGTACTTC	CASSPSWGETQYF
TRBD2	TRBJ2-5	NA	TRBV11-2	TGTGCCAGCAGCTTACTAGCGGCAGGCAGTAATAAAGAGACCCAGTACTTC	CASSLLAAGSNKETQYF
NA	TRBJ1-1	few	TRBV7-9	TGTGCCAGCAGCTCGACAATGAACACTGAAGCTTTCTTT	CASSSTMNTEAFF
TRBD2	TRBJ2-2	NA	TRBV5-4	TGTGCCAGCAGCTTGGCGACCCTAGCGGGAGGGCCTATTGGGGAGCTGTTTTTT	CASSLATLAGGPIGELFF
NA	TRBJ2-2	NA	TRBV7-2	TGTGCCAGCAGCAGTGTTAGCGGCGCCGGGGAGCTGTTTTTT	CASSSVSGAGELFF
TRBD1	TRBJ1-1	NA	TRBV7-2	TGTGCCAGCAGCCCGAGGACAGGGGTGAACCGACCTGAAGCTTTCTTT	CASSPRTGVNRPEAFF
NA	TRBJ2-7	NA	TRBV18	TGTGCCAGCTCACCACCATTCGGCACCTACGAGCAGTACTTC	CASSPPFGTYEQYF
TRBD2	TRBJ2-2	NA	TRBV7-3	TGTGCCAGCAGCTTACTGCCATATGGGGGACTAGCGGGACTTAACACCGGGGAGCTGTTTTTT	CASSLLPYGGLAGLNTGELFF
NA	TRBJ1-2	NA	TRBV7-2	TGTGCCAGCAGCTCGACGGCCCGGGCGGGCTACACCTTC	CASSSTARAGYTF
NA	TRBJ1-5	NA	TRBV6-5	TGTGCCAGCAGTGCAAACAGGGATGATCAGCCCCAGCATTTT	CASSANRDDQPQHF
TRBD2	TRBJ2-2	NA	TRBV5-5	TGTGCCAGCAAACCTGGGACTAGCGGGAGTCCCGGGGAGCTGTTTTTT	CASKPGTSGSPGELFF
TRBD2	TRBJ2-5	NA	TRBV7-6	TGTGCCAGCAGCTTAGGGGGGACTAGCGGGGCTTCGGAGACCCAGTACTTC	CASSLGGTSGASETQYF
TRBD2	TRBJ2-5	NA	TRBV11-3	TGTGCCAGCAGTTCGAGGGCTAGCGGGAGTCTAGAGACCCAGTACTTC	CASSSRASGSLETQYF
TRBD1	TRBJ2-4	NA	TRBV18	TGTGCCAGCTCACCGGACAGGGGGGACGGGAGCGAAAACATTCAGTACTTC	CASSPDRGDGSENIQYF
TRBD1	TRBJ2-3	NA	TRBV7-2	TGTGCCAGCAGCTTAGGACAGGGTGGAGGGCAGTATTTT	CASSLGQGGGQYF
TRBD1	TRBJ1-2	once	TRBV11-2	TGTGCCAGCAGCTTCCGGGACAGCTCTAACTATGGCTACACCTTC	CASSFRDSSNYGYTF
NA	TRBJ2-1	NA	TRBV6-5	TGTGCCAGCAGTTACTCCGCGGAGCAGTTCTTC	CASSYSAEQFF
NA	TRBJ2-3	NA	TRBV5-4	TGTGCCAGCAGCTTGGCCACAGGTACCACAGATACGCAGTATTTT	CASSLATGTTDTQYF
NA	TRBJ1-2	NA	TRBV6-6	TGTGCCAGCAGTTTTCGGGAAGGCTACACCTTC	CASSFREGYTF
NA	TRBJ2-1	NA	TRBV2	TGTGCCAGCAGGTTCTCCCCCTACAATGAGCAGTTCTTC	CASRFSPYNEQFF
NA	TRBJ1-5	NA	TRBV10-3	TGTGCCATCAGTAGTTGGAATCAGCCCCAGCATTTT	CAISSWNQPQHF
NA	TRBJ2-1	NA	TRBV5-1	TGCGCCAGCAGCTTGTCAGGGAGGTACAATGAGCAGTTCTTC	CASSLSGRYNEQFF
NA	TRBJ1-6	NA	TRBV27	TGTGCCAGCAGATCCGTAATACGGCAGAATAATTCACCCCTCCACTTT	CASRSVIRQNNSPLHF
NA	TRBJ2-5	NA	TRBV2	TGTGCCAGCAGGGTTGGGACCCAGTACTTC	CASRVGTQYF
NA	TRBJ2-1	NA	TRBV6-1	TGTGCCAGCAGTGTAGTTGGGGGTTACAATGAGCAGTTCTTC	CASSVVGGYNEQFF
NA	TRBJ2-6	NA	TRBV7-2	TGTGCCGTGGGCAGGGGAGGGTCTGGGGCCAACGTCCTGACTTTC	CAVGRGGSGANVLTF
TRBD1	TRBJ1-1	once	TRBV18	TGTGCCAGCTCTTTCGGACAGGGGGTCACTGAAGCTTTCTTT	CASSFGQGVTEAFF
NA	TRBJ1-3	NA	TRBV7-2	TGTGCCAGCAGCTTAAGAGGGCAAGGAAACACCATATATTTT	CASSLRGQGNTIYF
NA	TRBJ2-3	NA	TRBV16	TGTGCCAGCAGCCATTCTTACACTAGCACAGATACGCAGTATTTT	CASSHSYTSTDTQYF
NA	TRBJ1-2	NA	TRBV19	TGTGCCAGTACCGAAACAGGCCACACCTATGGCTACACCTTC	CASTETGHTYGYTF
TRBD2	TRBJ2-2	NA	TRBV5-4	TGTGCCAGCAGACGGGAGGGAGGAACCGGGGAGCTGTTTTTT	CASRREGGTGELFF
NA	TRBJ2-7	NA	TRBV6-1	TGTGCCAGCAGTGCACAGGTCTACGAGCAGTACTTC	CASSAQVYEQYF
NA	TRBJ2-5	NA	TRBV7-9	TGTGCCAGCAGCCGCGAGCAGTCCTCCCTTGAGACCCAGTACTTC	CASSREQSSLETQYF
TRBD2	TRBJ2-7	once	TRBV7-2	TGTGCCAGCAGCTCCGGGACTAGCGGGAGTGGCTACGAGCAGTACTTC	CASSSGTSGSGYEQYF
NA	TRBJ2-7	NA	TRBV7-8	TGTGCCAGCAGCCTATTGGGGGCAGCAATCGACGAGCAGTACTTC	CASSLLGAAIDEQYF
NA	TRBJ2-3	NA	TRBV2	TGTGCCAGCAGCGGGCACCTTTTCACAGATACGCAGTATTTT	CASSGHLFTDTQYF
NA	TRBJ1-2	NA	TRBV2	TGTGCCAGCAAAGACTATCAACAGCACTATGGCTACACCTTC	CASKDYQQHYGYTF
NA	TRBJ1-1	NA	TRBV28	TGTGCCAGCAGTTCCGGACAAGGGGGCACTGAAGCTTTCTTT	CASSSGQGGTEAFF
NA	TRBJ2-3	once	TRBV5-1	TGCGCCAGCAGCTGGACAGATCCCACAGATACGCAGTATTTT	CASSWTDPTDTQYF
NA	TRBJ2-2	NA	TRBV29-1	TGCAGCGTTTCAACCGGAAACACCGGGGAGCTGTTTTTT	CSVSTGNTGELFF
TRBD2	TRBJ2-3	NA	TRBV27	TGTGCCAGCAGTTTGATGGGAGGGGTGACAGATACGCAGTATTTT	CASSLMGGVTDTQYF
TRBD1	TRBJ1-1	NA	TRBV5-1	TGCGCCAGCAAGACAGGGGTGAACACTGAAGCTTTCTTT	CASKTGVNTEAFF
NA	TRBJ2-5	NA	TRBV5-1	TGCGCCAGCAGCTTGGAAGGGTTTGGCGAGACCCAGTACTTC	CASSLEGFGETQYF
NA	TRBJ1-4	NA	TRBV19	TGTGCCAGTAGTGTACAGGGTCTATGGGCAACTAATGAAAAACTGTTTTTT	CASSVQGLWATNEKLFF
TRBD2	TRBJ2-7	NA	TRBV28	TGTGCCAGCAGTTTCCTAGCGGGGACTTACGAGCAGTACTTC	CASSFLAGTYEQYF
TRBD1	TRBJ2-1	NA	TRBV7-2	TGTGCCAGCAGCTTAGCGCCCGGCAGGGGGCTAAATGAGCAGTTCTTC	CASSLAPGRGLNEQFF
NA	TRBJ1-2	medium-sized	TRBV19	TGTGCCAGTACCCCGACTGGTAGGGGCTATGGCTACACCTTC	CASTPTGRGYGYTF
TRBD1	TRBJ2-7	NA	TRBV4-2	TGTGCCAGCAGCCAAGGGACAGGGGAGTCCTACGAGCAGTACTTC	CASSQGTGESYEQYF
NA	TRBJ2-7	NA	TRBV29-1	TGCAGCGTTGATTTTCCGGGGTTGGGGGAGCAGTACTTC	CSVDFPGLGEQYF
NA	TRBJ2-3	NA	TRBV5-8	TGTGCCAGCAGCTTGTCTCTCAGCCGACCCGCAGATACGCAGTATTTT	CASSLSLSRPADTQYF
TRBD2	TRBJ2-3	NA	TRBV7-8	TGTGCCAGCAGCTTACTCCTAGCGGGGGACGGAGATACGCAGTATTTT	CASSLLLAGDGDTQYF
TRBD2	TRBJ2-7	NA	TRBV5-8	TGTGCCAGCAGCCGTAGACTAGCGGGAGGGCCGGAAGAGCAGTACTTC	CASSRRLAGGPEEQYF
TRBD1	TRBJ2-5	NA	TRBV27	TGTGCCAGCAAAGTGGGTTGGGACAGGGAAGAGACCCAGTACTTC	CASKVGWDREETQYF
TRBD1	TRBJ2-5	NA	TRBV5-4	TGTGCCAGCAGGCCCCGAACAGGGGGGGAGACCCAGTACTTC	CASRPRTGGETQYF